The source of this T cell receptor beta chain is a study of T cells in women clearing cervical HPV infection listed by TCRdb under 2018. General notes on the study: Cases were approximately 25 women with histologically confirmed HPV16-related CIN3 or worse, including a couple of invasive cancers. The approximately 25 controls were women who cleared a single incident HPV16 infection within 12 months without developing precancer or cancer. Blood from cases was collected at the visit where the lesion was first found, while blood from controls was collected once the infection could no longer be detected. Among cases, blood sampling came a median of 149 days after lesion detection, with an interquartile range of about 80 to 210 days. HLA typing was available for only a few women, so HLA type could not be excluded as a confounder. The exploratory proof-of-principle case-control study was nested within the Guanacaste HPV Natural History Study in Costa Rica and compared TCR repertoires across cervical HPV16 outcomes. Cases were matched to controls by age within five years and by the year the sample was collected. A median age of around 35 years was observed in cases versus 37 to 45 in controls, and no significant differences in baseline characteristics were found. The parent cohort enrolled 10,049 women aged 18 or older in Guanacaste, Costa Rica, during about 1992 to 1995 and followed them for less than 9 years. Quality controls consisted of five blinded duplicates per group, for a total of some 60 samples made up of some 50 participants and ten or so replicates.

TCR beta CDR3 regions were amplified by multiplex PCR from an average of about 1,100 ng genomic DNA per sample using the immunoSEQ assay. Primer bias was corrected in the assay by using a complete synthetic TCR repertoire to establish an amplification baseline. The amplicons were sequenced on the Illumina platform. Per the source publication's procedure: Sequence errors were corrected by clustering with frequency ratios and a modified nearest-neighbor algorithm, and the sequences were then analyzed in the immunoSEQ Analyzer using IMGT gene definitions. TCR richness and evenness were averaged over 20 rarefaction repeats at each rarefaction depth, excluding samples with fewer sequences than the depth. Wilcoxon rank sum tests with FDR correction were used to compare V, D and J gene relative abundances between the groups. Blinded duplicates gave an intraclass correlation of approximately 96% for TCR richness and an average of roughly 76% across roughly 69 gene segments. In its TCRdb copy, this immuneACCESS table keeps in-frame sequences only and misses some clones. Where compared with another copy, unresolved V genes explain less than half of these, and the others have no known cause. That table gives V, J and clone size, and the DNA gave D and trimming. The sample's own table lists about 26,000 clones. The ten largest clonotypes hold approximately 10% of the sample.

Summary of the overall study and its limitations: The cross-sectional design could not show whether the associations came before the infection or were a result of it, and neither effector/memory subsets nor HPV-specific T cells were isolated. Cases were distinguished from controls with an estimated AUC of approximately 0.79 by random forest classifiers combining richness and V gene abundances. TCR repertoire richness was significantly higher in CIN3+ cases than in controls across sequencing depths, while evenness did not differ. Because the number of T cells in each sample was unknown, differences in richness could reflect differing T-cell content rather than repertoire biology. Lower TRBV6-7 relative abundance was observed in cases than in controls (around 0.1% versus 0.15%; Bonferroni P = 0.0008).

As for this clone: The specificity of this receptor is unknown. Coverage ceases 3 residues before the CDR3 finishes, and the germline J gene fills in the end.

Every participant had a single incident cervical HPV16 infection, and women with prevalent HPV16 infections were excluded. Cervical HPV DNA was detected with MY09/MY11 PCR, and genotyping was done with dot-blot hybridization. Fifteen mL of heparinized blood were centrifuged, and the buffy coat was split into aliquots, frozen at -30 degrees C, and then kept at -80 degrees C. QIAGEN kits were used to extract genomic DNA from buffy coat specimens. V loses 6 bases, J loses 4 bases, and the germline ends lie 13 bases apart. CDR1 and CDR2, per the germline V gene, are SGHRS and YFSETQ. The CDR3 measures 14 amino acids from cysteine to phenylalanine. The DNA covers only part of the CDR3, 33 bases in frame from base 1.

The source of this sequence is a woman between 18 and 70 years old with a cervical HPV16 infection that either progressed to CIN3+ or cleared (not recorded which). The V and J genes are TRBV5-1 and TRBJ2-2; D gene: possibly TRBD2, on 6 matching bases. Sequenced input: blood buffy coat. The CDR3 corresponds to CASIGEATTGELFF. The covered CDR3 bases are TGCGCCAGCATCGGGGAGGCCACCACCGGGGAG.